This TCR beta chain is from a study of blood T cell repertoires in COVID-19 (dated by TCRdb to the early 2020s). For the study in its entirety: Collaborator samples came from the United States, Italy and Spain and covered acute and convalescent phases of COVID-19. Samples were obtained from the ongoing ImmuneRACE study (first 160 participants) and from 950 to 1,500 subjects provided by 6 global collaborators. A freely available public database, intended as a resource for researchers studying the immune response to SARS-CoV-2, is where the repertoires were released. Sample metadata almost always included a de-identified subject ID, COVID-19 status, age in years and sex. Deeply sampled blood TCRbeta repertoires from subjects exposed to, actively infected with, or recovered from COVID-19 were included in the dataset. Where available, HLA class I and class II types were obtained from metadata supplied by the sample provider rather than from assay-based typing. The prospective study material was composed of cDNA or gDNA derived from T cells, B-cell-depleted T cells, or PBMCs. General study outcomes and caveats: The amount of clinical and demographic metadata varied by source and participant and was provided uncurated.

Participants in the prospective study were aged about 18 to 89 years, lived in under 30 United States geographic areas, and enrolled through a virtual design. In the prospective study, cohorts were assigned on the basis of participant-reported clinical history obtained from a screening survey and a study questionnaire. In the prospective study, whole blood, serum and a nasopharyngeal or oropharyngeal swab were collected from each participant by mobile phlebotomists. Participants in the prospective study had the option to provide additional blood draws and questionnaires over a 2-month period. Before DNA extraction, prospective study blood samples were shipped either frozen or at room temperature. To note about this clone: It has no known antigen specificity. Within one base of it there is no much larger clone, and no base qualities were kept.

The immunoSEQ Assay, a bias-controlled multiplex PCR, was used to amplify TCRbeta CDR3 regions from genomic DNA. The original pipeline was this. The number of nucleated cells in each sample was estimated by amplification of reference gene primers within the assay. To quantify the absolute abundance of each unique TCRbeta CDR3 rearrangement, sequence reads were collapsed and filtered. For each sample, productive Simpson clonality was calculated by taking the square root of Simpson's diversity index across productive rearrangements. TCRdb carries this immuneACCESS record with in-frame sequences only. Its versions omit some clonotypes, under half of them owing to an unresolved V gene in the studies checked, with the rest unexplained. V and J calls plus clone size are reproduced from that table; the DNA served to infer D and trimming. This sample holds a few hundred thousand clones; 80% were observed only once. In total, the top ten clones hold approximately 7.4% of the sample.

Sequenced material: PBMCs or T cells enriched from blood (not recorded which). This TCR came from a woman aged 40 to 50 with acute COVID-19.

CDR3 reads: CASSRTQGLTEAFF. The DNA sequence is as follows: TGTGCCAGCAGCCGTACCCAGGGATTAACTGAAGCTTTCTTT. The receptor chain draws on TRBV7-6 and TRBJ1-1, with TRBD1 tentatively as D gene (5 bases match). As encoded in the germline V gene, CDR1 is SGHVS while CDR2 is FNYEAQ. V and J are truncated by 5 bases and 5 bases respectively, leaving an intervening sequence of 15 bases. From cysteine to phenylalanine, the CDR3 is 14 amino acids long. Only the CDR3 DNA is retained, 42 bases long and in frame from the first base.